This TCR beta chain was sequenced for a study of Graves' ophthalmopathy and Graves' hyperthyroidism. Study-level background: Researchers classed hyperthyroidism as stable given no ophthalmopathy within 18 months of follow-up.

Study conclusions and caveats: In blood, most expanded thyroid clonotypes above 0.001 frequency were also detected.

The CDR3 consists of 16 residues. Germline V gene sequence: CDR1 SGHRS, CDR2 YFSETQ. The V and J ends lost 3 bases and 4 bases respectively, with 16 bases between them. For this clonotype: What it binds is unknown.

Amplification of TCR beta CDR3 regions used RNA transcripts. HTBI primers were employed in first-round RT-PCR, then a second-round multiplex PCR followed. TCRdb re-analysed the multiplex PCR reads in MiXCR, keeping a single row per CDR3 protein. Of 900,000 to 1,200,000 distinct CDR3 sequences listed, about two fifths are singletons. Among the hyperthyroidism patients, all were newly diagnosed, aged 18 to 65, with under 2 months' duration. The TCR sequence derives from an adult man with Graves' hyperthyroidism. The chain carries TRBV5-1 and TRBJ2-2; perhaps D is TRBD1 or TRBD2 (6 bases each). Sequences were obtained from peripheral blood or thyroid tissue (not recorded which). CDR3 coding DNA: TGCGCCAGCAGCTCCCAAGGGGGGCTCGGCACCGGGGAGCTGTTTTTT. Encoded protein: CASSSQGGLGTGELFF.